This TCR beta chain was documented in a study of blood T cell repertoires in COVID-19. Study context: Samples representing acute and convalescent COVID-19 were sourced from the United States, Italy and Spain. Sample material is recorded as cDNA or gDNA derived from T cells, B-cell-depleted T cells, or PBMCs.

Authors' methods: Counts of nucleated cells, estimated from reference gene primer amplification, were obtained. Repertoires were generated with immunoSEQ multiplex PCR, while TCRdb's copy carries only in-frame clones and drops some. D and trimming come from the DNA, and the V and J calls and clone size come from that table. This table holds over 200,000 clones, 70% to 90% found once. A Seattle source enrolled patients during active infection and followed them longitudinally. Germline lookup yields CDR1 LGHNA and CDR2 YSLEER. This CDR3 is built from 14 residues. Trimming shortened V by 0 bases and J by 4 bases, and 7 bases separated the two germline ends. Turning to this clone: Other DNA sequences from this sample encode an identical CDR3 as well.

The clonotype comes from a man aged 25-45 years with COVID-19, enrolled during active disease. Sequences were obtained from peripheral blood. This chain joins TRBV4-3 and TRBJ1-5, with a possible D match to TRBD1 (5 bases). The CDR3 region has the DNA TGCGCCAGCAGCCAAGATCGGGGGAATCAGCCCCAGCATTTT. Translation gives CASSQDRGNQPQHF.